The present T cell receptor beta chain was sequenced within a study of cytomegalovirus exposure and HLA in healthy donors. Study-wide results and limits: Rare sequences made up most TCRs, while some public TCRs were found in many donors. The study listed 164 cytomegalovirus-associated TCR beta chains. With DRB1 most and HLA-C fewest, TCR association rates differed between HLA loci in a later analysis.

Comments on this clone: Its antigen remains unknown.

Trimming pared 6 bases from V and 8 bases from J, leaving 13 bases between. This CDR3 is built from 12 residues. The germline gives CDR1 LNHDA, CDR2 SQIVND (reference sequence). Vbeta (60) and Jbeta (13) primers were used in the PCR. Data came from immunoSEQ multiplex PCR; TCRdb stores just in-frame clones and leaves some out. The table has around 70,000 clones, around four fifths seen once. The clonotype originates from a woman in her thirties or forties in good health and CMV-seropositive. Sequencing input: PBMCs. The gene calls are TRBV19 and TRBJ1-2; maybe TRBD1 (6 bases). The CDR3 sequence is CASSQQGRGYTF. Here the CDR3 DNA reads TGTGCCAGTAGCCAACAGGGTCGAGGCTACACCTTC.